The clone carrying this T cell receptor (beta chain) came up many times. Germline loops: CDR1 SGHAT, CDR2 FQNNGV. Trimming shortened V by 1 base and J by 9 bases, and 7 bases separated the two germline ends. The length of the CDR3 is 12 residues. A single record per CDR3 protein comes from TCRdb applying MiXCR to the RT-PCR reads. Of around 700,000 distinct CDR3 sequences in the sample, 12% to 15% are singletons; the top ten hold roughly 3.9%. This receptor was taken from a female donor in good health, serving as a healthy control. The sequencing input was memory CD4+ T cells from blood. The chain is built from TRBV11-2 and TRBJ2-1; the D is unclear. In DNA form, the CDR3 reads TGTGCCAGCAGCTTAGGTCCACGTGAGCAGTTCTTC. It specifies CASSLGPREQFF.